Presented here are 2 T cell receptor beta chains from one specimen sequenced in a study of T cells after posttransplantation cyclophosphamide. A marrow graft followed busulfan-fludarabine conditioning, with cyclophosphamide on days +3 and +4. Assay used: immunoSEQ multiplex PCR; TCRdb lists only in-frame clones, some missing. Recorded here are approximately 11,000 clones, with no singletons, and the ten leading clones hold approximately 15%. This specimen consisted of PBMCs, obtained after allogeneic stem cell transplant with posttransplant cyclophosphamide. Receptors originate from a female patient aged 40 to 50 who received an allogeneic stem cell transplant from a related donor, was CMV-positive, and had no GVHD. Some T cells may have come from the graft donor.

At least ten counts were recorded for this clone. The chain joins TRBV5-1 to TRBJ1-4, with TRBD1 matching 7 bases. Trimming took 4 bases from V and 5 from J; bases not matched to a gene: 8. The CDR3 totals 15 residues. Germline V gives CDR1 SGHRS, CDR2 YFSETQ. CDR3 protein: CASSETGATNEKLFF. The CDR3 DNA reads TGCGCCAGCAGCGAAACAGGGGCGACGAATGAAAAACTGTTTTTT.

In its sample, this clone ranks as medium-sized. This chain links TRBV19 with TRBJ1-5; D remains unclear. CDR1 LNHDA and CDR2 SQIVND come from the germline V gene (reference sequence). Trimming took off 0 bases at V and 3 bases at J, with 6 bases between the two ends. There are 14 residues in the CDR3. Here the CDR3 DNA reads TGTGCCAGTAGTATAGACAGGTACAATCAGCCCCAGCATTTT. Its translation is CASSIDRYNQPQHF.